This passage covers 20 T cell receptor beta chains from one sample sequenced in a study of CD8 T cells in Susac syndrome. The RNA, about 0.5 to 1 ug, was put through reverse transcription using random hexamers. One entry per CDR3 protein results from TCRdb running MiXCR on the immunoSEQ multiplex PCR reads. The sample has about 180,000 distinct CDR3 sequences; around 95% are singletons. The sequenced sample was CD4+ T cells from PBMCs. The receptor source for this set is a human donor with multiple sclerosis.

This rearrangement joins TRBV3-1 to TRBJ2-1; TRBD2 matches 10 bases. The CDR3 totals 16 residues. Per the germline V gene, CDR1 is LGHDT and CDR2 is YNNKEL (reference sequence). Unmatched junction bases numbered 6, after V lost 3 bases and J lost 4 bases. This CDR3 is CASSQGASGGYNEQFF. DNA of the CDR3: TGTGCCAGCAGCCAGGGTGCTAGCGGGGGTTACAATGAGCAGTTCTTC.

The J gene is TRBJ1-6, the V gene TRBV3-1; D unclear. Trimming removed 1 base from V and 5 bases from J, with 12 bases in between. The CDR3 is made up of 16 amino acids. CDR1 and CDR2 from the germline V gene are LGHDT and YNNKEL (reference sequence). CDR3 sequence: CASSQGSGGNNSPLHF. The CDR3 nucleotides read TGTGCCAGCAGCCAAGGCTCCGGCGGAAATAATTCACCCCTCCACTTT.

The chain has TRBV12-5 and TRBJ2-1; D not certain. The CDR3 runs 11 residues. Trimming cost V 2 bases and J 8 bases, with 4 bases left between them. Germline V gene sequence: CDR1 LGHNT, CDR2 FRNRAP. The chain's CDR3 is CASGLIHEQFF. CDR3 nucleotides: TGTGCTAGTGGTTTGATCCATGAGCAGTTCTTC.

The chain couples TRBV9 to TRBJ2-1; D might be TRBD2 (6 bases). The V end lost 3 bases, the J end lost 0 bases, and 13 bases lay between the germline ends. The CDR3 sequence is 16 residues long. The germline CDR1 and CDR2 sequences are SGDLS and YYNGEE. CDR3 DNA: TGTGCCAGCAGCGGTAGCGGTCCCAGCTCCTACAATGAGCAGTTCTTC. As protein: CASSGSGPSSYNEQFF.

V and J are TRBV12-3 or TRBV12-4 and TRBJ1-5; TRBD1 agrees at 7 bases. The CDR3 runs 15 residues. V lost 6 bases and J lost 2; bases outside the gene matches: 7. The CDR3 sequence: CASSTTGDGNQPQHF. CDR3 sequence (DNA): TGTGCCAGCAGCACTACAGGGGACGGCAATCAGCCCCAGCATTTT.

The chain employs TRBV4-2 and TRBJ1-5; D unresolved. The ends were cut back, 3 bases at V and 6 bases at J, with 9 bases in the middle. There are 13 residues in the CDR3. Germline V CDR1 and CDR2: LGHNA, YNFKEQ. DNA of the CDR3: TGTGCCAGCAGCCAGGCCATGAGTCAGCCCCAGCATTTT. It codes for CASSQAMSQPQHF.

V and J are TRBV19 and TRBJ2-7; D uncertain. CDR3 length: 16 residues. The V gene lost 4 bases and the J gene lost 6 bases, with 22 bases spanning the gap. Germline CDR1 and CDR2: LNHDA and SQIVND (reference sequence). In DNA, the CDR3 is TGTGCCAGTAGTAACCGTGGACCTTCCCTAGGTAGCGAGCAGTACTTC. Amino acids: CASSNRGPSLGSEQYF.

J is TRBJ1-4 and V is TRBV6-1, with 9 bases lining up with TRBD1. The CDR3 runs to 16 residues. The ends lost 6 bases at V and 10 bases at J; junction bases unmatched: 15. Germline values: CDR1 MNHNS, CDR2 SASEGT. The CDR3 sequence: CASRPVGQGLVGKLFF. CDR3 DNA sequence: TGTGCCAGCAGGCCAGTTGGACAGGGGCTGGTGGGAAAACTGTTTTTT.

The chain is built from TRBV20-1 and TRBJ1-1; D may be TRBD1 (5 bases). V lost 3 bases to trimming and J lost 0 bases, with 8 bases between them. This CDR3 has 13 residues. Germline V gene lookup returns CDR1 DFQATT and CDR2 SNEGSKA (reference sequence). CDR3 coding DNA: TGCAGTGCTAGCCAGACAGTGAACACTGAAGCTTTCTTT. Amino acids: CSASQTVNTEAFF.

The chain is built from TRBV20-1 and TRBJ1-4; 8 nucleotides align to TRBD1. The CDR3 has 13 residues. V was pared by 5 bases and J by 5 bases, with 4 bases of the junction left unmatched. Germline CDR1 reads DFQATT; CDR2 reads SNEGSKA (reference sequence). The CDR3: CSAFTGGNEKLFF. In DNA form, the CDR3 reads TGCAGTGCTTTTACAGGGGGGAATGAAAAACTGTTTTTT.

The chain has TRBV27 and TRBJ2-5; the D is unclear. The CDR3 spans 14 residues. The V gene's germline CDR1 is MNHEY and CDR2 SMNVEV (reference sequence). Trimming took 2 bases from V and 5 from J, leaving 12 bases between them. CDR3 region: CASSLSRAAETQYF. CDR3 nucleotides: TGTGCCAGCAGTTTAAGCCGAGCCGCGGAGACCCAGTACTTC.

The rearrangement links TRBV20-1 to TRBJ2-5; maybe TRBD2 (5 bases). The CDR3 sequence is 15 residues long. CDR1 DFQATT and CDR2 SNEGSKA come from the germline V gene (reference sequence). V was shortened by 3 bases and J by 0 bases, with 14 bases between the two germline ends. The DNA for the CDR3 is TGCAGTGCTAGCCGACCACTAGTATACCAAGAGACCCAGTACTTC. This translates into CSASRPLVYQETQYF.

The chain uses TRBV20-1 and TRBJ1-1, with a possible D match to TRBD1 (6 bases). V was pared by 0 bases and J by 0 bases, with 11 bases between. Germline V CDR1 and CDR2: DFQATT, SNEGSKA (reference sequence). The CDR3 covers 15 residues. This CDR3 reads CSARDWTVMNTEAFF. The CDR3 DNA follows: TGCAGTGCTAGAGACTGGACAGTCATGAACACTGAAGCTTTCTTT.

CDR3: CAWSRRRGAGGELFF. For the CDR3, the DNA is TGTGCCTGGAGCCGCCGGCGGGGCGCTGGCGGGGAGCTGTTTTTT. The J gene is TRBJ2-2, the V gene TRBV30, with D tentatively TRBD2 (6 bases). Trimming left V 3 bases short and J 7 bases short, with 18 bases between. The length of the CDR3 is 15 residues. Germline V gene data show CDR1 as GTSNPN and CDR2 as SVGIG (reference sequence). The whole variable domain, remainder taken from reference TRBV30 and TRBJ2-2, is SQTIHQWPATLVQPVGSPLSLECTVEGTSNPNLYWYRQAAGRGLQLLFYSVGIGQISSEVPQNLSASRPQDRQFILSSKKLLLSDSGFYLCAWSRRRGAGGELFFGEGSRLTVL.

The gene calls are TRBV7-6 and TRBJ1-2; D possibly corresponds to TRBD1 (5 bases). The V end was cut by 4 bases, the J end by 8 bases, with 26 bases between. Germline loops: CDR1 SGHVS, CDR2 FNYEAQ. The CDR3 loop spans 17 amino acids. The DNA of the CDR3 is TGTGCCAGCAGCTCAGTGTTGGGGCCGGCCATGGTGTGGGGCTACACCTTC. Translation gives CASSSVLGPAMVWGYTF.

J is TRBJ1-6 and V is TRBV12-3 or TRBV12-4; tentatively, D is TRBD1 (5 bases). This CDR3 has 15 residues. The V end lost 7 bases, the J end lost 8 bases, and 18 bases lay between the germline ends. The CDR3 nucleotides are TGTGCCAGCACCACCTCGGGGGGTGGGGATTCACCCCTCCACTTT. Its translation is CASTTSGGGDSPLHF.

The gene calls are TRBV15 and TRBJ1-1; D gene ambiguous. V lost 4 bases and J 3 bases, leaving 6 bases between the germline ends. Germline CDR1 and CDR2: LNHNV and YYDKDF (reference sequence). The CDR3 has 12 amino acids. CDR3 sequence reads: CATSKDDTEAFF. CDR3 sequence (DNA): TGTGCCACCAGCAAAGATGACACTGAAGCTTTCTTT.

The chain is built from TRBV6-1 and TRBJ2-1, with D perhaps TRBD2 (5 bases). Trimming stripped 4 bases from V and 0 bases from J, with 10 bases between. This CDR3 has 15 amino acids. Germline CDR1 MNHNS, CDR2 SASEGT. The CDR3 region has the DNA TGTGCCAGCAGTGGACGGGGAAGCTCCTACAATGAGCAGTTCTTC. Encoded protein: CASSGRGSSYNEQFF.

The chain has TRBV29-1 and TRBJ1-2; D gene ambiguous. V lost 7 bases and J lost 2, with 8 bases in between. Germline values: CDR1 SQVTM, CDR2 ANQGSEA. The CDR3 loop spans 11 amino acids. CDR3 residues: CSAGRNYGYTF. The CDR3 nucleotides are TGCAGCGCCGGGAGGAACTATGGCTACACCTTC. Full variable domain (rest looked up from reference TRBV29-1 and TRBJ1-2): SAVISQKPSRDICQRGTSLTIQCQVDSQVTMMFWYRQQPGQSLTLIATANQGSEATYESGFVIDKFPISRPNLTFSTLTVSNMSPEDSSIYLCSAGRNYGYTFGSGTRLTVV.

This clonotype was counted once. This chain joins TRBV20-1 and TRBJ2-1; 8 nucleotides match TRBD1. The ends lost 0 bases at V and 6 bases at J; junction bases unmatched: 7. Germline V lookup: CDR1 DFQATT, CDR2 SNEGSKA (reference sequence). The CDR3 is made up of 15 amino acids. For the CDR3, the DNA is TGCAGTGCTAGAGATCGGGCAGGGGGCGGCAATGAGCAGTTCTTC. It encodes CSARDRAGGGNEQFF.